The clone carrying this T cell receptor beta chain was observed many times. No antigen is known for it. The CDR3 has 16 amino acids. V was pared by 4 bases and J by 1 base, with 0 bases of the junction left unmatched. Germline V gives CDR1 SGHNT, CDR2 YENEEA. With iRepertoire HTBI primers and Arm-PCR of CDR3 regions, TCR beta libraries were built. TCRdb re-derived calls from the multiplex PCR reads in MiXCR, one entry per CDR3 protein. The repertoire includes a few hundred thousand distinct CDR3 sequences, approximately 12% of them detected once, and about 19% sits in the top ten. This sample was included in a study of regulatory T cells in long-lasting Graves disease. Stated time point: newly diagnosed GD, antithyroid drugs for less than 3 months. PBMC-derived RNA was used for the TCR library. Notes on the study in general: Whereas new patients shared roughly 910 public clonotypes, persistent patients shared more, at under 3,500. Favored gene segments in persistent disease were TRBV28, TRBJ1-2 and TRBJ2-5.

This sample also belongs to another study, concerning T cells in Graves' hyperthyroidism and ophthalmopathy. From that report: Absence of ophthalmopathy progression within 18 months defined stable Graves' hyperthyroidism. First-round RT-PCR targeting the TCR CDR3 was performed with the HTBI primer set.

The chain recombines TRBV11-3 with TRBJ2-1, with 14 nucleotides matching TRBD2. This TCR was sampled from a woman younger than 30 with Graves disease. The sample in question was peripheral blood mononuclear cells (PBMCs), obtained at new diagnosis, from a patient treated with antithyroid drugs. CDR3 nucleotide sequence: TGTGCCAGCAGCTGGACTAGCGGGGGGTCCTACAATGAGCAGTTCTTC. As protein: CASSWTSGGSYNEQFF.